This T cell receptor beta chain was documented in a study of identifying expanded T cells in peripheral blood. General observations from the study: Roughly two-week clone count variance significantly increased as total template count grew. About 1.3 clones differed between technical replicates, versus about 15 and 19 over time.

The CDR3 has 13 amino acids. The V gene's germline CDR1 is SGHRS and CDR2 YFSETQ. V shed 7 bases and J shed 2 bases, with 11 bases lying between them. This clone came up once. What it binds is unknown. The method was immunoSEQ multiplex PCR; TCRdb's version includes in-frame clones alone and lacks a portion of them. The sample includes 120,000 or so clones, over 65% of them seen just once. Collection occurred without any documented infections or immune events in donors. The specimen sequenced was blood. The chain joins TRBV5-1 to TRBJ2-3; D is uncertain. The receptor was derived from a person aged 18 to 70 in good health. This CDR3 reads CASGVNPTDTQYF. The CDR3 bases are TGCGCCAGCGGGGTCAATCCCACAGATACGCAGTATTTT.